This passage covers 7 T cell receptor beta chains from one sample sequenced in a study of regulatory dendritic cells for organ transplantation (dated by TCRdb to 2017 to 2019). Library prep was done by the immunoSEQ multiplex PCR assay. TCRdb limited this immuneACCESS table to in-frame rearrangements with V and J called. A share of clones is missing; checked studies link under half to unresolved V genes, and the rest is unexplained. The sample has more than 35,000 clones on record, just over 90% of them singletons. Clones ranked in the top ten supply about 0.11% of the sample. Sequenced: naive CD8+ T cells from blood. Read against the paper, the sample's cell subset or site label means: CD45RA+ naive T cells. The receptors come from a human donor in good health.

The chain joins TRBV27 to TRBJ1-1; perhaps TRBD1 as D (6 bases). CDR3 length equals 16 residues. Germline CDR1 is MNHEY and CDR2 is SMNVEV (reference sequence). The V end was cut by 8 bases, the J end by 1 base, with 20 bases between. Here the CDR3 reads CASAGPNGGANTEAFF. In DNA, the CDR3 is TGTGCCAGCGCAGGGCCCAACGGGGGGGCGAACACTGAAGCTTTCTTT.

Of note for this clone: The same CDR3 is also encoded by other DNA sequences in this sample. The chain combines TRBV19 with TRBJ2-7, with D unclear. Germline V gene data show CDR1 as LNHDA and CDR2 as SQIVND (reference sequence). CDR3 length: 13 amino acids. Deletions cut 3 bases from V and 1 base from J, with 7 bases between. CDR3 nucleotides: TGTGCCAGTAGTATTACGGCGTCCTACGAGCAGTACTTC. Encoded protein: CASSITASYEQYF.

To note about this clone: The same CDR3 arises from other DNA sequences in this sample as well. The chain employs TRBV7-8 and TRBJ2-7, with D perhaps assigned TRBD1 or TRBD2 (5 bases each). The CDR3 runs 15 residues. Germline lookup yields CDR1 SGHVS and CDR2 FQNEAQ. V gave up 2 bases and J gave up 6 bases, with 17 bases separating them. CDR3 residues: CASSLRGQGPSEQYF. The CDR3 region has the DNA TGTGCCAGCAGCTTAAGAGGGCAGGGCCCCAGCGAGCAGTACTTC.

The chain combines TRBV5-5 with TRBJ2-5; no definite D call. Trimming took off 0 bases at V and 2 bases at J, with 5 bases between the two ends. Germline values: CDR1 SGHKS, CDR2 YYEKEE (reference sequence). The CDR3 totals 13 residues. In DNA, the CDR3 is TGTGCCAGCAGCTTGGCGCCTCAAGAGACCCAGTACTTC. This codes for CASSLAPQETQYF.

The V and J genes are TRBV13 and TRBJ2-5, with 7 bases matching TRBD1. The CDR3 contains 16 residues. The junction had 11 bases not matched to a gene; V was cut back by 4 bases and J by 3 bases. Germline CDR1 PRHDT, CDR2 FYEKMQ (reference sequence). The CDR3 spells CASSSLSTGKEETQYF. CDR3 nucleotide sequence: TGTGCCAGCAGCTCTTTATCGACAGGGAAAGAAGAGACCCAGTACTTC.

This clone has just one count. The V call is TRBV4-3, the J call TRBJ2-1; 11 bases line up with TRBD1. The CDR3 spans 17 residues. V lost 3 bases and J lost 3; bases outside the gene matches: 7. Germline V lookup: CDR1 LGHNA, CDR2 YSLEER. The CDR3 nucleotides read TGCGCCAGCAGCCACCCGGACAGGGGGCGTTTCTACAATGAGCAGTTCTTC. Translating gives CASSHPDRGRFYNEQFF.

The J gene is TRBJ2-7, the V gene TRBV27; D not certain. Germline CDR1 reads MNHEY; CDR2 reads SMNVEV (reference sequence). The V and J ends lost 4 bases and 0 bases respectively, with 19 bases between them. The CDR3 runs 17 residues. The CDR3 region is CASSYSGPPVGSYEQYF. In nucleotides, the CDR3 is TGTGCCAGCAGTTACTCCGGGCCCCCGGTAGGCTCCTACGAGCAGTACTTC.